The present T cell receptor beta chain was sequenced within a study of blood T cell repertoires in COVID-19. Study overall: T cells, B-cell-depleted T cells, or PBMCs supplied cDNA or gDNA.

Participant-given clinical history determined each cohort assignment. The recovered donors of Cohort 3 showed two negative PCRs, clearance, or symptom resolution. The CDR3 is 15 amino acids. Germline CDR1 and CDR2: SGDLS and YYNGEE. V was pared by 0 bases and J by 6 bases, with 4 bases of the junction left unmatched. Clones were read by immunoSEQ multiplex PCR, and TCRdb kept only the in-frame ones, dropping some. The profile covers about 410,000 clones, with 90% appearing a single time and approximately 0.55% taken by the ten largest. This sequence originates from a young man who had recovered from COVID-19. Sequencing used PBMCs or T cells enriched from blood (not recorded which). V and J are TRBV9 and TRBJ2-1; 9 bases line up with TRBD2. As DNA, the CDR3 is TGTGCCAGCAGCGTAGGGGGACTAGCAAGCAATGAGCAGTTCTTC. Amino acids: CASSVGGLASNEQFF.